This TCR beta chain is drawn from a study of CD8 T cells in ankylosing spondylitis (dated by TCRdb to 2016 to 2017). Regarding the study in general: The study profiled T cell receptor beta repertoires in healthy donors and ankylosing spondylitis patients to find disease-linked TCR variants. Peripheral blood was sampled, and synovial fluid was also collected from ankylosing spondylitis patients. The full study cohort comprised around 23 ankylosing spondylitis patients and over a hundred healthy donors.

Here is what the overall study found, with its caveats: A CD8+ phenotype was shown by the disease-linked clones, which were found at relatively low frequencies in peripheral blood. Some motif variants had previously been reported in the synovial fluid and blood of reactive arthritis patients, which suggests shared mechanisms of disease initiation. The disease-linked clones were reported to be significantly enriched in matched synovial fluid samples from ankylosing spondylitis patients. Blood from ankylosing spondylitis patients appeared to be characterized by a TCR beta motif made up of about 8 highly homologous amino acid variants.

With respect to this clonotype: No antigen is known for it. The record has no base qualities; no much larger clone is one base away.

From cysteine to phenylalanine, the CDR3 is 14 amino acids long. Solely the CDR3 DNA is kept, with 42 bases framed from the first base. Trimming costs V 8 bases and J 3 bases, and their ends lie 16 bases apart. From the germline V gene, CDR1 is MDHEN and CDR2 is SYDVKM. Sequencing took place on an Illumina HiSeq 2500. Quantitative 5'-RACE with molecular barcodes was the method used to prepare the TCR beta libraries. The authors' pipeline ran thus. To identify disease-linked TCR variants, a new computational method was used, one built on a probabilistic model of VDJ rearrangement. TCRdb reprocessing: public reads trimmed at Q25 with fastp, clones called with MiXCR, in-frame beta chains kept. Under each unique CDR3 protein, matching rows form one entry showing the most common genes and DNA. The V and J calls and clone size are TCRdb's, not the authors'. Counted in this sample were a few hundred thousand distinct CDR3 sequences; 6.5% to 10% of them appeared once. Roughly 15% of the sample goes to the ten largest clones.

The sequence came from a male donor with ankylosing spondylitis. Sequenced material: blood, either unsorted or a sorted T cell fraction (not recorded which). Rearrangement joined TRBV28 to TRBJ2-5; the D gene is perhaps TRBD2, on 6 matching bases. The CDR3 region has the sequence CASGLGGREETQYF. The base sequence is TGTGCCAGCGGCTTGGGGGGTCGGGAAGAGACCCAGTACTTC.